This TCR beta chain was found in a study of blood T cell repertoires in COVID-19. Study-wide background: Sites in the United States, Italy and Spain provided acute and convalescent COVID-19 samples. T cells, B-cell-depleted T cells, or PBMCs supplied cDNA or gDNA.

Per the authors' pipeline: Reference gene primer amplification in the assay estimated nucleated cell counts. Here immunoSEQ multiplex PCR was the method, and the copy in TCRdb shows in-frame clones only, minus some. V and J calls plus clone size are reproduced from that table; the DNA served to infer D and trimming. The repertoire holds more than 85,000 clones, with about 80% as singletons. There are 14 residues in the CDR3. Germline values: CDR1 MNHEY, CDR2 SVGAGI. The V gene end was trimmed by 6 bases and the J gene end by 1 base; junction bases not matched to a gene: 3. This rearrangement joins TRBV6-5 to TRBJ1-2; TRBD1 matches 9 bases. Sequencing was performed on peripheral blood. This clonotype was obtained from a woman aged 45-60 years with acute or convalescent COVID-19. The CDR3, as DNA: TGTGCCAGCAGGAAGGACAGGGGTAACTATGGCTACACCTTC. It is translated as CASRKDRGNYGYTF.